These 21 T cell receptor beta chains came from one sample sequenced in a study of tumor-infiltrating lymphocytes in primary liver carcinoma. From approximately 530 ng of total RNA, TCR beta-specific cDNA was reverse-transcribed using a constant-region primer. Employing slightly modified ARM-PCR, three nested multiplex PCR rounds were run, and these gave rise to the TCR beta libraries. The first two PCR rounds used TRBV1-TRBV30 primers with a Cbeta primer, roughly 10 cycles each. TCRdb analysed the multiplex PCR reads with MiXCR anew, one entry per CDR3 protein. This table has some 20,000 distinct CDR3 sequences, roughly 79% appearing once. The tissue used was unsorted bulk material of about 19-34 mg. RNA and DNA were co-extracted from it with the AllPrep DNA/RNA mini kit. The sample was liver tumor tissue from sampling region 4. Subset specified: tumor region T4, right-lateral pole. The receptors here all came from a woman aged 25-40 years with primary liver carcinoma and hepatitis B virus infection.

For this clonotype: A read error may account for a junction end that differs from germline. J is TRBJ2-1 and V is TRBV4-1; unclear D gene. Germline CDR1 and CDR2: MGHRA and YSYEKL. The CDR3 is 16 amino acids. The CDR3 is CASSQESSTRYNDQFF. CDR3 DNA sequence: TGCGCCAGCAGCCAAGAGTCATCGACAAGATACAATGATCAGTTCTTT.

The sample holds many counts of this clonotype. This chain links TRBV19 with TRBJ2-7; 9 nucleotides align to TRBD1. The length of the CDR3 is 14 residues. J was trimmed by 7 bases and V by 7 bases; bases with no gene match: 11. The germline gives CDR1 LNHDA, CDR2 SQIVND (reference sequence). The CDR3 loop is CASMRGDRVGEQYF. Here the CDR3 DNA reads TGTGCCAGTATGCGAGGGGACAGGGTCGGAGAGCAGTACTTC.

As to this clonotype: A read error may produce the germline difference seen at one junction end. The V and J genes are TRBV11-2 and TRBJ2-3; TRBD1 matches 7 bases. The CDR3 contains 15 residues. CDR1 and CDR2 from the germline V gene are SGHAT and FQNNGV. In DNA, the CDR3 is TGTGCCTGCAGACTACCGGGACAGTTCGCAGATACTCAGTATTTT. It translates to CACRLPGQFADTQYF.

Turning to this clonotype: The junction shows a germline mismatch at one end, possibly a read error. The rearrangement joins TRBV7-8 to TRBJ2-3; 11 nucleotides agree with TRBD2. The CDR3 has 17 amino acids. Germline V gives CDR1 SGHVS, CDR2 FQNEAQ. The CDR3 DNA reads TGTACCAGCAGCGCCACCACTAGCGGGAGTAGAAGAAATACGCAGTATTTT. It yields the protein CTSSATTSGSRRNTQYF.

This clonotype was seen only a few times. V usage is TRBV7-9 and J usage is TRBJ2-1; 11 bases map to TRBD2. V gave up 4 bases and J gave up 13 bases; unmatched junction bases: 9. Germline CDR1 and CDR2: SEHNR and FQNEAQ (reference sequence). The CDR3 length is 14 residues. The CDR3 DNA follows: TGTGCCAGCAGCTCCGGGGCTAGCGGGAGGCATCAGTTCTTC. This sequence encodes CASSSGASGRHQFF. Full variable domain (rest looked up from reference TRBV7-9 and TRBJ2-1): DTGVSQNPRHKITKRGQNVTFRCDPISEHNRLYWYRQTLGQGPEFLTYFQNEAQLEKSRLLSDRFSAERPKGSFSTLEIQRTEQGDSAMYLCASSSGASGRHQFFGPGTRLTVL.

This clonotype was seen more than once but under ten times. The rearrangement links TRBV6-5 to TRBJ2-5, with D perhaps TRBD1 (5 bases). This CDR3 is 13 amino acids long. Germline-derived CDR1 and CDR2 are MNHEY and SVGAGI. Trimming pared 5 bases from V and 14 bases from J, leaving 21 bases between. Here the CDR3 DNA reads TGTGCCAGCAGTACCGACATGGGGCTGACCCGATACTTC. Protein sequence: CASSTDMGLTRYF.

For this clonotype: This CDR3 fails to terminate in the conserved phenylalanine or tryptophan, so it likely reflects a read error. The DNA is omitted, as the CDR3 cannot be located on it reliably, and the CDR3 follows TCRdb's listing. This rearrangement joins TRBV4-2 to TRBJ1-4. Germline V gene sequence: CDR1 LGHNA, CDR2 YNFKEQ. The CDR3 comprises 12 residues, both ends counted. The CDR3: CVSSQDREKVFI.

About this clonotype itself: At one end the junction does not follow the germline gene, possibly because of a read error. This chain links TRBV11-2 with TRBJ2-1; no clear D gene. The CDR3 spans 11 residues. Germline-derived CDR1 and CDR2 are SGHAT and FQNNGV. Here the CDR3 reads CASQRLNEHFF. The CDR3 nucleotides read TGTGCCAGCCAACGGCTTAATGAGCACTTCTTC.

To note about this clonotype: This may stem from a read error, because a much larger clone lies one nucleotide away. The DNA of the CDR3 is TGTGCCAGCAGTTACGAGGTGGGGTACGAGCAGTACTTC. Its translation: CASSYEVGYEQYF. The chain carries TRBV6-5 and TRBJ2-7; D gene uncertain. The CDR3 has 13 amino acids. V was pared by 2 bases and J by 4 bases, with 9 bases between. In germline, CDR1 is MNHEY, CDR2 SVGAGI.

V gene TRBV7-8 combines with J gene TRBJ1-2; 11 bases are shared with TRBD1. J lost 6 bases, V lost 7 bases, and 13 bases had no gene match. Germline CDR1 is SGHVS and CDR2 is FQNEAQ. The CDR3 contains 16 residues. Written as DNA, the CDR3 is TGTGCCAGCAACTTCGAAGGGACAGGGGGTGGTCATGGCTACACCTTC. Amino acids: CASNFEGTGGGHGYTF.

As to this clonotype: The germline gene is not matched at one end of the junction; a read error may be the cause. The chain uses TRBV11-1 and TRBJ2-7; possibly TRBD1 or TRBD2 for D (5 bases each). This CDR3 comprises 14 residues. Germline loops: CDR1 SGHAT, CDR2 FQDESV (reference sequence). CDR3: CASSLDTGTYEQYF. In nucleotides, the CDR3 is TGCGCCAGCAGCTTAGATACTGGGACCTACGAGCAGTATTTC.

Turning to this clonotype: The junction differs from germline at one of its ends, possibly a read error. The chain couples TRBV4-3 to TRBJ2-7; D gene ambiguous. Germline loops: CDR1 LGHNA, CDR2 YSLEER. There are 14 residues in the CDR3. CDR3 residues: CASSHTALSYVQYF. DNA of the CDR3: TGCGCCAGCAGCCATACTGCCCTTTCCTACGTGCAGTACTTC.

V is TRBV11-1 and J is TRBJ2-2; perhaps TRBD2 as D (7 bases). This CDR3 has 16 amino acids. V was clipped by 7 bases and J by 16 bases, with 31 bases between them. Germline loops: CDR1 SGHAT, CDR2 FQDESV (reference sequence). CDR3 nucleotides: TGTGCCAGCAACAGGGTTATGGCGGGAGTGTCCGGGGAACCGTTTTTT. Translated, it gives CASNRVMAGVSGEPFF.

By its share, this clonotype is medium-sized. The CDR3 sequence: CASSVRVESFQPQHF. In DNA form, the CDR3 reads TGTGCCAGCAGTGTCAGGGTAGAATCGTTTCAGCCCCAGCATTTT. The chain combines TRBV6-1 with TRBJ1-5; perhaps TRBD1 as D (5 bases). The CDR3 spans 15 residues. Germline CDR1 is MNHNS and CDR2 is SASEGT. The ends were cut back, 4 bases at V and 6 bases at J, with 16 bases in the middle.

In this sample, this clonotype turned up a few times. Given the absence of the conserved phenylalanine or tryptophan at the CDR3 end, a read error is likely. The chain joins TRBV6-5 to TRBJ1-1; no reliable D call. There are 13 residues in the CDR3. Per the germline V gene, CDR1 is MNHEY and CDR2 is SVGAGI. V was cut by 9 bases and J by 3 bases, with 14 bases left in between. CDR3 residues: CARTEGTYTEAFI. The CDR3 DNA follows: TGTGCCAGGACTGAGGGAACCTACACTGAAGCTTTCATT.

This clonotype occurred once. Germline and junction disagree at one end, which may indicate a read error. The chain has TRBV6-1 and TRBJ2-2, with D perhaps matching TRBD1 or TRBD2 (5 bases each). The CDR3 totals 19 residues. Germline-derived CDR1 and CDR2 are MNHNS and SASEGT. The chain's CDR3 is CARSETLPGDAANTGELFF. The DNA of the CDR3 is TGTGCCAGAAGCGAAACCCTTCCCGGGGACGCCGCGAACACCGGGGAACTGTTTTTT.

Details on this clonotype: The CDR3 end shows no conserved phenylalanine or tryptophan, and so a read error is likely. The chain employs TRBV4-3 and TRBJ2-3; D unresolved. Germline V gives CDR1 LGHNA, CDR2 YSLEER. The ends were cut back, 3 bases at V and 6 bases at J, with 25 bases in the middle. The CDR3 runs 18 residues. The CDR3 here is CASSQSVWLRGPDDTQYL. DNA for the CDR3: TGCGCCAGCAGCCAGTCGGTCTGGCTGCGTGGTCCCGATGATACGCAGTATCTT.

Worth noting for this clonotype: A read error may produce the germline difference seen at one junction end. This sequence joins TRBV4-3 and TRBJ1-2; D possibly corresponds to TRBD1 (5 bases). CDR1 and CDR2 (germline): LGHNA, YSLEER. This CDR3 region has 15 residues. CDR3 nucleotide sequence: TGCTCCAGCAGCCAAGATTGGGGCAGGGTGAATGGCTACATATTC. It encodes CSSSQDWGRVNGYIF.

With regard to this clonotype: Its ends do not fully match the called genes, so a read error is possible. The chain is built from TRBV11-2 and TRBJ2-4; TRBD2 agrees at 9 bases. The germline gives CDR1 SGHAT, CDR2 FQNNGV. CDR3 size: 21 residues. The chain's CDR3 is CANSHAGTFTGISGRLNIQYF. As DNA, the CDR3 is TGTGCCAACAGCCATGCCGGGACATTTACCGGGATTAGCGGGAGACTAAACATTCAGTACTTC.

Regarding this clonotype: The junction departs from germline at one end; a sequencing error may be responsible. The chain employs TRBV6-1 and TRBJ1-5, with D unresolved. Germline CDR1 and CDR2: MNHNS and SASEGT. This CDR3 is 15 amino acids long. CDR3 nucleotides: TGTGCCACCAGTGTCAGGATAGAATCGTTTCAGCCCCAGCATTTC. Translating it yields CATSVRIESFQPQHF.

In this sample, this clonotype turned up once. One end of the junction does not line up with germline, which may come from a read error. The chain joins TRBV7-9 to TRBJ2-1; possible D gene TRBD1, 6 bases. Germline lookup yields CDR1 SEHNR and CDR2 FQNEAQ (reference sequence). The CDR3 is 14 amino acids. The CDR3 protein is CASFYTGSYNERFF. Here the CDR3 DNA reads TGTGCCAGTTTTTATACAGGGTCCTACAATGAGCGGTTCTTC.